A single sample is the source of the 20 T cell receptor beta chains below, sequenced in a study of shared clonotypes between healthy human individuals. TCRdb keeps only in-frame clones here, not all; method: immunoSEQ multiplex PCR. The profile shows about 180,000 clones, 80% to 95% of them singletons. Sequencing was carried out using naive CD4+ T cells sorted from blood. Subset denoted: CD45RA+ positively selected. These receptor sequences come from a woman aged 25-40 years in good health.

CDR3 sequence: CASSPNPGQGYEQYF. The CDR3 DNA sequence: TGCGCCAGCAGCCCGAACCCGGGACAGGGCTACGAGCAGTACTTC. This chain joins TRBV5-1 and TRBJ2-7, with TRBD1 matching over 9 bases. CDR1 SGHRS and CDR2 YFSETQ come from the germline V gene. J lost 3 bases, V lost 4 bases, and 8 bases had no gene match. This CDR3 spans 15 amino acids.

V and J are TRBV6-5 and TRBJ1-6; no clear D gene. This CDR3 spans 14 amino acids. Germline loops: CDR1 MNHEY, CDR2 SVGAGI. Trimming left V 2 bases short and J 10 bases short, with 12 bases between. CDR3 in amino acids: CASSYGRRRSPLHF. DNA of the CDR3: TGTGCCAGCAGTTACGGCAGGCGCCGGTCACCCCTCCACTTT.

The J gene is TRBJ1-3, the V gene TRBV5-1; D remains ambiguous. This CDR3 region has 14 residues. Germline CDR1 SGHRS, CDR2 YFSETQ. V lost 0 bases and J 8 bases, leaving 12 bases between the germline ends. The CDR3 here is CASSLDTGGDTIYF. CDR3 coding DNA: TGCGCCAGCAGCTTGGACACCGGAGGAGACACCATATATTTT.

V is TRBV28 and J is TRBJ1-2; 7 nucleotides match TRBD1. Germline V CDR1 and CDR2: MDHEN, SYDVKM. The CDR3 contains 15 residues. The ends lost 1 base at V and 0 bases at J; junction bases unmatched: 2. Here the CDR3 reads CASSLYRGANYGYTF. CDR3 DNA sequence: TGTGCCAGCAGTTTATACAGGGGAGCTAACTATGGCTACACCTTC.

The V gene is TRBV28, the J gene TRBJ2-7; D not resolved. The V end lost 7 bases, the J end lost 2 bases, and 9 bases lay between the germline ends. The V gene's germline CDR1 is MDHEN and CDR2 SYDVKM. The CDR3 covers 12 residues. CDR3 sequence reads: CASTVPPYEQYF. Written as DNA, the CDR3 is TGTGCCAGCACCGTACCTCCCTACGAGCAGTACTTC. The whole variable domain, remainder taken from reference TRBV28 and TRBJ2-7, is DVKVTQSSRYLVKRTGEKVFLECVQDMDHENMFWYRQDPGLGLRLIYFSYDVKMKEKGDIPEGYSVSREKKERFSLILESASTNQTSMYLCASTVPPYEQYFGPGTRLTVT.

The genes are TRBV18 and TRBJ1-3, with D perhaps TRBD1 (5 bases). The ends were cut back, 4 bases at V and 4 bases at J, with 11 bases in the middle. The germline CDR1 and CDR2 sequences are KGHSH and LQKENI. The CDR3 is 14 amino acids. In nucleotides, the CDR3 is TGTGCCAGCTCACTCGGGACGGAAGGAAACACCATATATTTT. Amino acids: CASSLGTEGNTIYF.

The chain couples TRBV28 to TRBJ2-5, with D unresolved. The J call may not be correct, given that the DNA end is closer to TRBJ2-7. The CDR3 contains 15 residues. In germline, CDR1 is MDHEN, CDR2 SYDVKM. The CDR3 spells CASSPITVLPYEQYF. The CDR3 DNA is TGTGCCAGCAGTCCGATAACCGTACTGCCTTACGAGCAGTACTTC.

This rearrangement joins TRBV28 to TRBJ1-1, with D perhaps TRBD1 (6 bases). Between the trimmed V and J ends, which lost 6 bases and 6 bases, there was a span of 11 bases. This CDR3 is built from 12 residues. Germline CDR1 and CDR2: MDHEN and SYDVKM. The DNA of the CDR3 is TGTGCCAGCAGCACAGGACAGCCTGAAGCTTTCTTT. It specifies CASSTGQPEAFF.

V usage is TRBV27 and J usage is TRBJ2-1, with D perhaps given as TRBD1 or TRBD2 (6 bases each). Trimming left V 3 bases short and J 6 bases short, with 21 bases between. The CDR3 covers 17 residues. CDR1 MNHEY and CDR2 SMNVEV come from the germline V gene (reference sequence). In nucleotides, the CDR3 is TGTGCCAGCAGTTTTCGAAAGATTCCCGGGGGCGGCAATGAGCAGTTCTTC. Translation gives CASSFRKIPGGGNEQFF.

J is TRBJ1-1 and V is TRBV2; no definite D call. The CDR3 extends over 12 amino acids. Trimming cost V 4 bases and J 4 bases, with 7 bases left between them. Per the germline V gene, CDR1 is SNHLY and CDR2 is FYNNEI. The CDR3 DNA is TGTGCCAGCAGTGTTGGGTTCACTGAAGCTTTCTTT. Protein product: CASSVGFTEAFF.

The chain employs TRBV7-2 and TRBJ2-7; a weak D match, TRBD2 (5 bases). V was cut by 1 base and J by 6 bases, with 16 bases left in between. Germline V CDR1 and CDR2: SGHTA, FQGNSA. CDR3 length: 15 amino acids. CDR3 protein: CASSLDTGVWSEQYF. The DNA of the CDR3 is TGTGCCAGCAGCTTAGACACCGGGGTCTGGTCCGAGCAGTACTTC. The full variable domain, completed using reference TRBV7-2 and TRBJ2-7, is GAGVSQSPSNKVTEKGKDVELRCDPISGHTALYWYRQSLGQGLEFLIYFQGNSAPDKSGLPSDRFSAERTGGSVSTLTIQRTQQEDSAVYLCASSLDTGVWSEQYFGPGTRLTVT.

The chain recombines TRBV9 with TRBJ2-7; D possibly matches TRBD1 or TRBD2 (7 bases each). CDR1 and CDR2 from the germline V gene are SGDLS and YYNGEE. The V gene lost 4 bases and the J gene lost 1 base, with 15 bases spanning the gap. This CDR3 is built from 15 residues. The CDR3 reads CASSPGGTASYEQYF. The CDR3 bases are TGTGCCAGCAGCCCCGGGGGGACAGCATCCTACGAGCAGTACTTC.

The chain joins TRBV27 to TRBJ2-7, with TRBD2 matching over 7 bases. Unmatched junction bases numbered 11, after V lost 3 bases and J lost 6 bases. Germline loops: CDR1 MNHEY, CDR2 SMNVEV (reference sequence). There are 15 residues in the CDR3. This CDR3 is CASSFNWEGQGEQYF. CDR3 coding DNA: TGTGCCAGCAGTTTTAATTGGGAGGGGCAGGGCGAGCAGTACTTC.

This rearrangement joins TRBV5-1 to TRBJ2-7, with D possibly TRBD1 on 5 matching bases. This CDR3 contains 13 residues. Per germline, CDR1 SGHRS and CDR2 YFSETQ. V was cut by 3 bases and J by 4 bases, with 11 bases left in between. The CDR3 nucleotides are TGCGCCAGCAGCTCCAGGGATAGGTACGAGCAGTACTTC. It translates to CASSSRDRYEQYF.

The V gene is TRBV18, the J gene TRBJ2-1; perhaps TRBD1 as D (7 bases). The germline V gene has CDR1 KGHSH and CDR2 LQKENI. V was shortened by 1 base and J by 3 bases, with 10 bases between the two germline ends. This CDR3 comprises 15 residues. The CDR3 DNA is TGTGCCAGCTCACCACGCGGGACAGTCTACAATGAGCAGTTCTTC. As protein: CASSPRGTVYNEQFF.

V usage is TRBV2 and J usage is TRBJ2-7; the match to TRBD1 covers 8 bases. V shed 6 bases, J shed 5 bases, and the junction held 6 bases outside the gene matches. Germline CDR1 is SNHLY and CDR2 is FYNNEI. CDR3 length: 13 amino acids. The CDR3 reads CASRSQGAHEQYF. The CDR3 coding sequence is TGTGCCAGCAGGTCCCAGGGGGCGCACGAGCAGTACTTC.

The count of this clone is one. The chain combines TRBV19 with TRBJ2-1; 7 bases are a match to TRBD1. Trimming at V came to 6 bases and at J to 6 bases, leaving 11 bases not matched to a gene. Germline CDR1 reads LNHDA; CDR2 reads SQIVND (reference sequence). The CDR3 consists of 15 residues. The CDR3 DNA reads TGTGCCAGTAGCCACCTACAGGGGTGGGTCAATGAGCAGTTCTTC. Translated, it gives CASSHLQGWVNEQFF. Full variable domain (remainder filled in from reference TRBV19 and TRBJ2-1): DGGITQSPKYLFRKEGQNVTLSCEQNLNHDAMYWYRQDPGQGLRLIYYSQIVNDFQKGDIAEGYSVSREKKESFPLTVTSAQKNPTAFYLCASSHLQGWVNEQFFGPGTRLTVL.

On this clone: An end of the junction differs from the germline gene, which may be a read error. The chain couples TRBV19 to TRBJ2-7; TRBD1 might be the D (6 bases). The CDR3 sequence is 15 residues long. From germline, CDR1 is LNHDA and CDR2 SQIVND (reference sequence). The CDR3 sequence is CASSPIGTPSNEQYF. For the CDR3, the DNA is TGTGCCAGTAGTCCCATCGGGACACCCTCCAACGAGCAGTACTTC. Together with reference TRBV19 and TRBJ2-7, the CDR3 gives the full variable domain: DGGITQSPKYLFRKEGQNVTLSCEQNLNHDAMYWYRQDPGQGLRLIYYSQIVNDFQKGDIAEGYSVSREKKESFPLTVTSAQKNPTAFYLCASSPIGTPSNEQYFGPGTRLTVT.

V gene TRBV19 combines with J gene TRBJ1-4; 9 bases are a match to TRBD1. With V trimmed by 5 bases and J by 8 bases, 6 bases remained unmatched. The CDR3 totals 14 residues. Looked up from germline, CDR1 is LNHDA and CDR2 is SQIVND (reference sequence). CDR3 sequence reads: CASSVQGAEEKLFF. The DNA of the CDR3 is TGTGCCAGTAGTGTACAGGGGGCGGAAGAAAAACTGTTTTTT. Filled out from reference TRBV19 and TRBJ1-4, the complete variable domain reads DGGITQSPKYLFRKEGQNVTLSCEQNLNHDAMYWYRQDPGQGLRLIYYSQIVNDFQKGDIAEGYSVSREKKESFPLTVTSAQKNPTAFYLCASSVQGAEEKLFFGSGTQLSVL.

The chain is built from TRBV5-4 and TRBJ2-3; a weak D match, TRBD2 (5 bases). There are 16 residues in the CDR3. Germline V CDR1 and CDR2: SGHNT, YYREEE (reference sequence). V lost 2 bases and J 0 bases, leaving 13 bases between the germline ends. This CDR3 reads CASSFTSGTSTDTQYF. CDR3 bases: TGTGCCAGCAGCTTCACCAGCGGCACTAGCACAGATACGCAGTATTTT.